The source of this TCR beta chain is a study of blood T cells in healthy people across ages. In germline, CDR1 is SEHNR, CDR2 FQNEAQ (reference sequence). This CDR3 is built from 14 residues. V was clipped by 7 bases and J by 3 bases; unmatched bases: 9. This clonotype was seen a few times. Sample-barcoded 5' priming and a J-beta primer mix drove a second PCR of 7 to 11 cycles. One entry per CDR3 protein results from TCRdb running MiXCR on the 5' RACE reads. The sample has about 1,600,000 distinct CDR3 sequences; 42% are singletons. This receptor was taken from a young woman in good health. The sample was blood. The chain uses TRBV7-9 and TRBJ2-7; 7 bases are a match to TRBD1. CDR3 amino acids: CASTRSGQSYEQYF. Here the CDR3 DNA reads TGTGCCAGCACCCGTTCGGGACAGAGCTACGAGCAGTACTTC.